This TCR beta chain comes out of a study of blood T cell repertoires in COVID-19. Whole-study context: T cells, B-cell-depleted T cells, or PBMCs provided the cDNA or gDNA that served as material.

Losses at the gene ends were 11 bases for V and 4 bases for J; bases not matched to a gene: 11. Germline lookup yields CDR1 MDHEN and CDR2 SYDVKM. The CDR3 covers 14 residues. Per the study methods: Nucleated cell counts were estimated from reference gene primer amplification. Profiled with immunoSEQ multiplex PCR; TCRdb holds only in-frame clones, not every one. V, J and clone size were drawn from that table, and D and trimming were deduced from the DNA. The sample has about 47,000 clones; around 83% are singletons. This TCR was sampled from a human donor with acute or convalescent COVID-19. The donor label of this sample is uncertain. V is TRBV28 and J is TRBJ2-5; the match to TRBD1 covers 9 bases. Input material: peripheral blood. The CDR3 nucleotides read TGTGCCCCAGGGGACAGGGCAGGGGGAGAGACCCAGTACTTC. Encoded protein: CAPGDRAGGETQYF.